This T cell receptor (beta chain) was obtained from a study of OX40 agonist ivuxolimab in advanced cancers. About the full investigation: Ivuxolimab was a fully human IgG2 agonistic monoclonal antibody targeting the costimulatory receptor OX40 (CD134). Intravenous ivuxolimab was administered to patients every 2 weeks at six dose levels: 0.01, 0.1, 0.3, 1.5, 3 and 10 mg/kg. Patients were allowed to have had prior anti-PD-1, anti-PD-L1 or anti-CTLA-4 therapy, and roughly 40% of the dose-escalation patients had previously received checkpoint inhibitors. Partial responses occurred in three dose-escalation patients: two with cutaneous melanoma and one with hepatocellular carcinoma. The point of sequencing TCRbeta in the periphery was to test whether ivuxolimab changed TCR sequence diversity and drove clonal T-cell expansion. The dose-escalation cohort was around 83% male with a mean age of approximately 60 years, ranging from roughly 23 to 79. Of the approximately 54 patients in dose escalation, about 20 had hepatocellular carcinoma, around 15 had melanoma, 9 had renal cell carcinoma and 9 had head and neck cancer. The paper covers the monotherapy dose-escalation part of the phase I ivuxolimab trial, which included N ≈ 54 patients.

Beyond this particular receptor, the publication reports: After ivuxolimab, CD8+ T cells had more expanded clones than CD4+ T cells on average. At doses from 0.1 to 3.0 mg/kg, clonal expansion was seen in both CD4+ and CD8+ blood T cells between baseline and week 6. Low levels of normalized T-cell clonal expansion were also seen in some nonresponding patients. In partial responders in the 0.1-3.0 mg/kg groups, normalized peripheral clonal expansion was found to be among the lowest, especially among CD8+ T cells. Which antigens the clonally expanded peripheral T cells were specific for was not determined.

On this clone itself: What this receptor recognizes is not known. Base qualities are not provided; no much larger clone lies one nucleotide away.

Spanning cysteine to phenylalanine, the CDR3 consists of 14 amino acids. Only the CDR3 region is kept as DNA, spanning 42 bases read in frame from base 1. Relative to germline, V is 4 bases shorter and J is 0 bases shorter, with 9 bases between their ends. The germline V gene supplies CDR1 ENHRY and CDR2 SYGVKD. Genomic DNA was isolated from the sorted cells so that the TCRbeta CDR3 region could be sequenced. The immunoSEQ Assay was used for sequencing of TCRbeta CDR3 regions. Held by TCRdb, this immuneACCESS table contains in-frame sequences only and omits some clones. Under half of the omission traces to an unresolved V gene where checked; the cause of the rest is unknown. The sample table records about 50,000 clones; around nine tenths of these occur just once. Just under 7% of the sample is taken by the ten largest. Patients with a history of autoimmune disease or receiving systemic immunosuppression were excluded from the trial. Peripheral blood for TCR sequencing was drawn from every dose cohort at baseline, at cycle 4 day 1 and at cycle 7 day 1. Samples were obtained from an open-label, multicenter, first-in-human phase I dose-escalation trial of ivuxolimab. Adults with locally advanced or metastatic melanoma, renal cell carcinoma, hepatocellular carcinoma or head and neck squamous cell carcinoma were enrolled in the trial. CD4+ and CD8+ T cells were sorted separately from peripheral blood before TCR sequencing.

This chain is built from TRBV10-3 and TRBJ1-1; the D segment could be TRBD1, given 5 matching bases. This sample comprised CD4+ or CD8+ T cells sorted from blood, obtained in a trial of the OX40 agonist ivuxolimab. The sequence was obtained from an adult with an advanced solid tumor such as melanoma, head and neck, liver or kidney cancer. In nucleotide form, the sequence is TGTGCCATCAGTGGGACGGGACTGAACACTGAAGCTTTCTTT. Translated, this is CAISGTGLNTEAFF.